The T cell receptor (beta chain) described here comes from a study of cytomegalovirus exposure and HLA in healthy donors. Overall study: Unique TCRs from HLA-typed donors, roughly 87 million of them, were held in an early data release.

PCR primers comprised 60 Vbeta and 13 Jbeta primers. Generated by immunoSEQ multiplex PCR, the TCRdb table keeps only in-frame clones and is missing some. Its table records approximately 140,000 clones. V trimming: 10 bases; J trimming: 5 bases; junction bases outside the gene matches: 14. Looked up from germline, CDR1 is MNHEY and CDR2 is SVGAGI. There are 15 residues in the CDR3. Likely unrecorded immune exposures existed in these nominally healthy donors. The rearrangement uses TRBV6-5 and TRBJ2-5; TRBD2 aligns across 9 bases. Sequenced material: PBMCs. The sequence was collected from a man aged 40-50 years in good health and CMV-seronegative. In nucleotides, the CDR3 is TGTGCCACCCGTGGCGGGGGGGAAGGGACGGAGACCCAGTACTTC. This encodes CATRGGGEGTETQYF.